Listed below are T cell receptor beta chains from one sample, sequenced in a study of persistence of HIV-infected CD4 T cells. The antigens of these receptors remain unknown. The protocol was immunoSEQ multiplex PCR, while the TCRdb copy is restricted to in-frame clones and leaves out a portion. The sample carries tens of thousands of clones, about 81% recorded once. The specimen was CD4+ T cells sorted from PBMCs after roughly 18-hour stimulation, collected from a patient who received antiretroviral therapy. The receptors shown here come from an adult man with HIV who was CMV-seropositive. Each CDR3 is given with its conserved first and last residue. The order of the fields is clone size, J gene, V gene, D gene, CDR3 protein, CDR3 DNA. D genes are given only for firm matches. Part of the rows lack a size; the others show once, few, many or a class for expanded clones.

NA	TRBJ1-2	TRBV4-3	TRBD1	CASSLRTGGQGYTF	TGCGCCAGCAGCCTGCGGACAGGGGGCCAGGGCTACACCTTC
NA	TRBJ1-1	TRBV6-6	NA	CASSYSDKNTEAFF	TGTGCCAGCAGTTACTCGGACAAGAACACTGAAGCTTTCTTT
few	TRBJ2-7	TRBV12-3/TRBV12-4	NA	CASSLMESYEQYF	TGTGCCAGCAGTTTAATGGAATCCTACGAGCAGTACTTC
NA	TRBJ1-2	TRBV2	TRBD1	CASSVRGQGFDGYTF	TGTGCCAGCAGTGTAAGGGGACAGGGGTTTGATGGCTACACCTTC
once	TRBJ1-1	TRBV6-5	TRBD1	CASRSSGTGAPEAFF	TGTGCCAGCAGGAGCTCCGGGACAGGGGCACCTGAAGCTTTCTTT
NA	TRBJ2-7	TRBV30	TRBD1	CAWTGGYEQYF	TGTGCCTGGACAGGGGGCTACGAGCAGTACTTC
NA	TRBJ1-1	TRBV5-1	NA	CASSLGGNSKAEAFF	TGCGCCAGCAGCTTGGGCGGTAACAGTAAGGCTGAAGCTTTCTTT
NA	TRBJ2-1	TRBV7-8	NA	CASSRGFEQFF	TGTGCCAGCAGCCGTGGGTTTGAGCAGTTCTTC
NA	TRBJ2-7	TRBV5-1	TRBD1	CASSQGSGTGEHEQYF	TGCGCCAGCAGTCAAGGGTCAGGGACAGGGGAACACGAGCAGTACTTC
NA	TRBJ1-5	TRBV7-8	TRBD1	CASSFGQGGPQHF	TGTGCCAGCAGCTTTGGACAGGGGGGGCCCCAGCATTTT
NA	TRBJ2-3	TRBV12-3/TRBV12-4	NA	CASRQVYTQYF	TGTGCCAGCAGACAGGTTTATACGCAGTATTTT
NA	TRBJ2-6	TRBV4-1	NA	CASSQEGGGGANVLTF	TGCGCCAGCAGCCAAGAGGGCGGTGGGGGGGCCAACGTCCTGACTTTC
NA	TRBJ2-7	TRBV18	NA	CASTRARELGEQYF	TGTGCCAGCACACGAGCTAGGGAGCTAGGAGAGCAGTACTTC
once	TRBJ2-7	TRBV29-1	TRBD1	CSVEARTGNEQYF	TGCAGCGTTGAGGCGAGGACAGGGAACGAGCAGTACTTC
NA	TRBJ1-4	TRBV19	NA	CASSIIEGEKLFF	TGTGCCAGTAGTATCATCGAGGGTGAAAAACTGTTTTTT
NA	TRBJ1-2	TRBV5-6	NA	CASSLGPDFNYGYTF	TGTGCCAGCAGCTTGGGTCCAGACTTTAACTATGGCTACACCTTC
once	TRBJ2-1	TRBV6-2/TRBV6-3	NA	CASSASGNEQFF	TGTGCCAGCAGTGCCTCAGGGAATGAGCAGTTCTTC
NA	TRBJ2-2	TRBV5-1	NA	CASSLVPGVNTGELFF	TGCGCCAGCAGCTTGGTTCCAGGGGTGAACACCGGGGAGCTGTTTTTT